This T cell receptor (beta chain) comes out of a study of blood T cell repertoires in COVID-19. Whole-study context: The United States, Italy and Spain provided the acute and convalescent COVID-19 samples.

Using immunoSEQ multiplex PCR, the repertoire was profiled, and TCRdb retains in-frame clones only, with some absent. The sample shows 130,000 to 150,000 clones, about 88% of them seen only once. The V gene lost 2 bases and the J gene lost 11 bases, with 15 bases spanning the gap. This CDR3 region has 13 residues. Looked up from germline, CDR1 is SGHAT and CDR2 is FQNNGV. Sequencing was done on a sample of peripheral blood. The clonotype was recovered from a human donor with acute or convalescent COVID-19. The donor label of this sample is uncertain. The J gene is TRBJ1-1, the V gene TRBV11-2; D unclear. CDR3 sequence (DNA): TGTGCCAGCAGCTTAAATGGACCCTCGGGGGCTTTCTTT. Protein product: CASSLNGPSGAFF.